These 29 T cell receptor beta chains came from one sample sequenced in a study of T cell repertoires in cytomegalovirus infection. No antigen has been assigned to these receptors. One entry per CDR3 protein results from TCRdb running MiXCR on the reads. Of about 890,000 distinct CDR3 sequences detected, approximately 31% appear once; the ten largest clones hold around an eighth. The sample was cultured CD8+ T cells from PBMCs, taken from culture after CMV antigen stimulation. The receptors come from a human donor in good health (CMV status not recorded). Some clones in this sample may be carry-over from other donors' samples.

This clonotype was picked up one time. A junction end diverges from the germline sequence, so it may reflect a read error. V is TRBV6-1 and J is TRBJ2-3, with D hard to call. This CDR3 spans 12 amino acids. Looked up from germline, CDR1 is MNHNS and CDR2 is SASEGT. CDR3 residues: CASGEEGHTQYF. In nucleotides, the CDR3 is TGTGCCAGCGGTGAAGAAGGACATACGCAGTATTTT.

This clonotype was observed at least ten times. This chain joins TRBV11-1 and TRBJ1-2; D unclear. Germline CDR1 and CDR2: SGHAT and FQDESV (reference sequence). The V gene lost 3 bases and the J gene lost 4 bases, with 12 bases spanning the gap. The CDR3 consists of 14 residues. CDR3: CASSLKGPIYGYTF. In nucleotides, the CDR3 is TGTGCCAGCAGCTTGAAAGGACCGATCTATGGCTACACCTTC.

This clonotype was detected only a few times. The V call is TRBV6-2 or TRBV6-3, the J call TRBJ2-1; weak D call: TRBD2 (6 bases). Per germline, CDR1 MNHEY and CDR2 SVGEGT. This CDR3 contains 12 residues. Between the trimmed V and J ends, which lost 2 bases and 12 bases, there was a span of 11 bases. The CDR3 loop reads CASSYMGLLQFF. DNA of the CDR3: TGTGCCAGCAGTTACATGGGACTCTTGCAGTTCTTC.

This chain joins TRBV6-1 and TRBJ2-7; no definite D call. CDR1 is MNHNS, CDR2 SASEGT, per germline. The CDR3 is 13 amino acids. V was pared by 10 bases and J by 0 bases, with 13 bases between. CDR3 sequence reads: CATRRPSSYEQYV. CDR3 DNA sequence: TGTGCCACCAGACGTCCGAGCTCCTACGAGCAGTACGTC.

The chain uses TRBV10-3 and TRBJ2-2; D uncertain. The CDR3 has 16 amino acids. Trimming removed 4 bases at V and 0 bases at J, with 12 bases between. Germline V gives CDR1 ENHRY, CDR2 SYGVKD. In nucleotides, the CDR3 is TGTGCCATCAGTGTCACCGACACCACGAACACCGGGGAGCTGTTTTTT. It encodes CAISVTDTTNTGELFF.

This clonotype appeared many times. For the CDR3, the DNA is TGTGCCAGCAGCTTAGGGACAGGGGGCCCTAGCTCCTACAATGAGCAGTTCTTC. This sequence encodes CASSLGTGGPSSYNEQFF. The chain employs TRBV7-8 and TRBJ2-1; 11 bases map to TRBD1. After removal of 1 base from V and 0 bases from J, the junction contained 5 bases not matched to a gene. The CDR3 contains 18 residues. Germline values: CDR1 SGHVS, CDR2 FQNEAQ.

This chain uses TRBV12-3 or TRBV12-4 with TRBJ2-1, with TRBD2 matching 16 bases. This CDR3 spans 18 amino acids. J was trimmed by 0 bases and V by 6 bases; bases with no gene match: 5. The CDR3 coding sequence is TGTGCCAGCAGGTCCGGGACTAGCGGGGGGGCCTCCTACAATGAGCAGTTCTTC. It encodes CASRSGTSGGASYNEQFF.

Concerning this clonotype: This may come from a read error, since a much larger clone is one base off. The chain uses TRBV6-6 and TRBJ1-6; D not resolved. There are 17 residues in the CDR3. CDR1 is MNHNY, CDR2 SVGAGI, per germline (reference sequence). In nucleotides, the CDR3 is TGTGCCAGCGGTTACCGGGCCCTCGGCTCCTATAATTCACCCCTCCACTTT. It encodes CASGYRALGSYNSPLHF.

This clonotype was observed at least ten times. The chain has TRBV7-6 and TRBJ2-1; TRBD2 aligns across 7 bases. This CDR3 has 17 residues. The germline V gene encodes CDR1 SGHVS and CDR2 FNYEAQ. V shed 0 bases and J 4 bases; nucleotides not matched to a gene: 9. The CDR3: CASSLARRGGRYNEQFF. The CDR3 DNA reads TGTGCCAGCAGCTTAGCGCGTCGCGGGGGAAGGTACAATGAGCAGTTCTTC.

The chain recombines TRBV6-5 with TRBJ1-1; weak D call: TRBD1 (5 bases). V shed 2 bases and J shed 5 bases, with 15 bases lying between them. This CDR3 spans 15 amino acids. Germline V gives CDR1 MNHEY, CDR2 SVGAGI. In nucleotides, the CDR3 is TGTGCCAGCAGTTACAGGGACCCTTTGGAGACTGAAGCTTTCTTT. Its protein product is CASSYRDPLETEAFF.

The CDR3 loop reads CSVVTGEGYTF. The CDR3, as DNA: TGCAGCGTTGTGACGGGGGAAGGCTACACCTTC. This rearrangement joins TRBV29-1 to TRBJ1-2, with D perhaps TRBD1 (5 bases). The CDR3 has 11 amino acids. Germline lookup yields CDR1 SQVTM and CDR2 ANQGSEA. The ends were cut back, 4 bases at V and 8 bases at J, with 11 bases in the middle.

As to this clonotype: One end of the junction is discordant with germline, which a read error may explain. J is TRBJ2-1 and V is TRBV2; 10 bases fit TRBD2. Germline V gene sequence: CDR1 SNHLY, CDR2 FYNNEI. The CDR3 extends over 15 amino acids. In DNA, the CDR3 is TGTGACAGCAGATTAAGCGGGGGGGTCTACAATGAGCAGTTCTTC. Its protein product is CDSRLSGGVYNEQFF.

CDR3 nucleotides: TGTGCCAGCAGCGAAGGGAGGCGCGCTTTCTTT. Translation gives CASSEGRRAFF. The V call is TRBV7-2, the J call TRBJ1-1; D uncertain. The CDR3 has 11 amino acids. Trimming shortened V by 5 bases and J by 11 bases, and 12 bases separated the two germline ends. Germline V lookup: CDR1 SGHTA, CDR2 FQGNSA.

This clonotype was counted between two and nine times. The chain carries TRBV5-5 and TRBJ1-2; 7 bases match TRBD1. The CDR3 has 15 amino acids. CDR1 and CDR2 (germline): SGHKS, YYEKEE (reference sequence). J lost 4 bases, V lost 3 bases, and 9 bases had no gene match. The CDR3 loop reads CASSWGDSPGYGYTF. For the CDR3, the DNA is TGTGCCAGCAGCTGGGGGGACAGTCCCGGCTATGGCTACACCTTC.

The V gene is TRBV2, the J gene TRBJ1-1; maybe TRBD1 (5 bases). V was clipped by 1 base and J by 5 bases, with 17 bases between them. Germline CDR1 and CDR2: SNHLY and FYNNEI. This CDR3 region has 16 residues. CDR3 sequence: CASSEVQGREGTEAFF. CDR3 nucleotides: TGTGCCAGCAGTGAAGTCCAGGGAAGGGAGGGGACTGAAGCTTTCTTT.

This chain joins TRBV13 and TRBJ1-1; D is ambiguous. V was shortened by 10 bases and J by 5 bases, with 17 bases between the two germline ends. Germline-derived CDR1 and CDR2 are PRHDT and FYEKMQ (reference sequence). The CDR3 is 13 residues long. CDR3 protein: CANTPRGGTEAFF. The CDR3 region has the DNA TGTGCCAACACCCCTAGAGGCGGTACTGAAGCTTTCTTT.

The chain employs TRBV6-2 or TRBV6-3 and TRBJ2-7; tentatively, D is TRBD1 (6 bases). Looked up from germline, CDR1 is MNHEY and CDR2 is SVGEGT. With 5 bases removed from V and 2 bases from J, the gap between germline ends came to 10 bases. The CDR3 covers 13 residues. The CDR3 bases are TGTGCCAGCAGTGTAGGGGGAACCTACGAGCAGTACGTC. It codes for CASSVGGTYEQYV.

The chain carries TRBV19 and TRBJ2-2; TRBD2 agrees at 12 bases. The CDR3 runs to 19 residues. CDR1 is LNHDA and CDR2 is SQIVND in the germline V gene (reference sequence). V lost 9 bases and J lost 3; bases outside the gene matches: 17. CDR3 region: CASRPFPLAGGLDTGELFF. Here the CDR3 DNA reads TGTGCCAGCAGACCCTTTCCGCTAGCGGGGGGGCTTGACACCGGGGAGCTGTTTTTT. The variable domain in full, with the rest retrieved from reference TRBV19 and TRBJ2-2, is DGGITQSPKYLFRKEGQNVTLSCEQNLNHDAMYWYRQDPGQGLRLIYYSQIVNDFQKGDIAEGYSVSREKKESFPLTVTSAQKNPTAFYLCASRPFPLAGGLDTGELFFGEGSRLTVL.

The CDR3, as DNA: TGCAGTGCTAGAGTGGATGACGGGGGGCACCAAGAGACCCAGTACTTC. Translated, it gives CSARVDDGGHQETQYF. V and J are TRBV20-1 and TRBJ2-5, with TRBD2 as a possible D gene (7 bases). The CDR3 totals 16 residues. Between the trimmed V and J ends, which lost 1 base and 0 bases, there was a span of 15 bases. Germline assignment: CDR1 DFQATT and CDR2 SNEGSKA (reference sequence).

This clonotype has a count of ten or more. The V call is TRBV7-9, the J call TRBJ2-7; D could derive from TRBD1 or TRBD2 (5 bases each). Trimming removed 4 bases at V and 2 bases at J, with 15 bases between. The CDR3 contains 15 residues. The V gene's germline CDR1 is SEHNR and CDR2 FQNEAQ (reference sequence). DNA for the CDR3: TGTGCCAGCAGCTACTACCGGGACGGAGCCTACGAGCAGTACTTC. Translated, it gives CASSYYRDGAYEQYF.

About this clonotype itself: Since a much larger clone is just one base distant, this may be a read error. The CDR3 coding sequence is TGTGCCAGCAGCTTCCCGAAGGGGGATACGCAGTATTTT. It yields the protein CASSFPKGDTQYF. This chain links TRBV7-2 with TRBJ2-3, with D tentatively TRBD1 (5 bases). This CDR3 contains 13 residues. Germline loops: CDR1 SGHTA, CDR2 FQGNSA. Trimming left V 3 bases short and J 6 bases short, with 10 bases between.

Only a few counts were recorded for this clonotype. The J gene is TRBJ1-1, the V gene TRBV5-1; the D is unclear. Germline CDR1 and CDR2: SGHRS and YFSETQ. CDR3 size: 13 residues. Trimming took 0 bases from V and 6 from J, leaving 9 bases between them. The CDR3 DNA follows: TGCGCCAGCAGCTTGGCCGGGATGGCTGAAGCTTTCTTT. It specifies CASSLAGMAEAFF.

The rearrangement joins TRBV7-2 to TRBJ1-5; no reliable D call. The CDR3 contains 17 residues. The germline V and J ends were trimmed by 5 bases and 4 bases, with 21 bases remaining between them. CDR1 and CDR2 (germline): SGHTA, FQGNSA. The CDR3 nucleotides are TGTGCCAGCAGCCCGAGGTCAGGCGCGGAAAATAATCAGCCCCAGCATTTT. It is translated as CASSPRSGAENNQPQHF. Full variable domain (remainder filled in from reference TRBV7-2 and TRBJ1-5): GAGVSQSPSNKVTEKGKDVELRCDPISGHTALYWYRQSLGQGLEFLIYFQGNSAPDKSGLPSDRFSAERTGGSVSTLTIQRTQQEDSAVYLCASSPRSGAENNQPQHFGDGTRLSIL.

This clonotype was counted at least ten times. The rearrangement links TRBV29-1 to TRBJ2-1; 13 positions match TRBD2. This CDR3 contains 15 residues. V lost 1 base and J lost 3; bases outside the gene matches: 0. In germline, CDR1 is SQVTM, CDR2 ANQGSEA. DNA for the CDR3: TGCAGCGTTGAAGGACTAGCGGGGGGCTACAATGAGCAGTTCTTC. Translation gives CSVEGLAGGYNEQFF.

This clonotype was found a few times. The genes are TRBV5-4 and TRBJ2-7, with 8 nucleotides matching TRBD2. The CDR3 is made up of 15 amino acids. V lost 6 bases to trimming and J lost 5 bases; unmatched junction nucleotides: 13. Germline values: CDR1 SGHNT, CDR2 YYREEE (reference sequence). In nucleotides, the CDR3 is TGTGCCAGCACCAACGGGGGGGACCCTCCCCACGAGCAGTACGTC. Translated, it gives CASTNGGDPPHEQYV.

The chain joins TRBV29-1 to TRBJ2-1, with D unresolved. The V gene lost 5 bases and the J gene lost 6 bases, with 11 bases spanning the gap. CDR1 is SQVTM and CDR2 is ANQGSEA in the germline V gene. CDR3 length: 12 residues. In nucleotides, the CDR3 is TGCAGCGTTTCCCAGGCCGTCAATGAGCAGTTCTTC. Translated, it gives CSVSQAVNEQFF.

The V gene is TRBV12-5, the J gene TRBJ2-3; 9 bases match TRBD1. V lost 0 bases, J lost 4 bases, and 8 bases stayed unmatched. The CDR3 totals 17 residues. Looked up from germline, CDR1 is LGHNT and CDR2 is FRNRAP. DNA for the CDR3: TGTGCTAGTGGTTTGGTTATAGGGGGACAGGGCCCAGATACGCAGTATTTT. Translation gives CASGLVIGGQGPDTQYF.

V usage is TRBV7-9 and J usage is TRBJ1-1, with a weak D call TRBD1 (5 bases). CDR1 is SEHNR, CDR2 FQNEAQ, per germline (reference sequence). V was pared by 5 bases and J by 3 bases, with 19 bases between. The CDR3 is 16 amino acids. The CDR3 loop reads CASSLLEGHGDTEAFF. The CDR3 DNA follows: TGTGCCAGCAGCCTCCTTGAGGGGCATGGGGACACTGAAGCTTTCTTT.

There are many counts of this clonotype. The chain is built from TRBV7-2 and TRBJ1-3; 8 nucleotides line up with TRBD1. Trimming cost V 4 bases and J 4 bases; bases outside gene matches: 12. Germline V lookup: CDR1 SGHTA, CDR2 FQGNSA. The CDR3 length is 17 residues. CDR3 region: CASSSPFWTGTGNTIYF. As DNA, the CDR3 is TGTGCCAGCAGCTCGCCCTTTTGGACAGGGACAGGAAACACCATATATTTT.